The 23 T cell receptor beta chains below were found in one sample sequenced in a study of OX40 agonist ivuxolimab in advanced cancers. The repertoire was sequenced with immunoSEQ multiplex PCR; TCRdb's copy has only in-frame clones and lacks some. The sample has about 34,000 clones, about 93% seen once. This specimen was CD4+ or CD8+ T cells sorted from blood, taken in a trial of the OX40 agonist ivuxolimab. These receptors came from an adult with an advanced solid tumor such as melanoma, head and neck, liver or kidney cancer.

The V and J genes are TRBV18 and TRBJ2-7, with 8 bases matching TRBD1. This CDR3 has 15 amino acids. Looked up from germline, CDR1 is KGHSH and CDR2 is LQKENI. J lost 3 bases, V lost 1 base, and 5 bases had no gene match. CDR3 sequence (DNA): TGTGCCAGCTCACCACAGGGACAGGTAGACTACGAGCAGTACTTC. This encodes CASSPQGQVDYEQYF.

CDR3: CASSPQTGIYNEQFF. DNA for the CDR3: TGTGCCAGCAGTCCCCAGACAGGGATCTACAATGAGCAGTTCTTC. The chain carries TRBV27 and TRBJ2-1; 7 positions agree with TRBD1. This CDR3 has 15 amino acids. Trimming took 5 bases from V and 3 from J; bases not matched to a gene: 7. Germline V lookup: CDR1 MNHEY, CDR2 SMNVEV (reference sequence).

The V and J genes are TRBV6-1 and TRBJ2-7, with TRBD2 matching 7 bases. Unmatched junction bases numbered 8, after V lost 7 bases and J lost 2 bases. This CDR3 has 14 residues. Per germline, CDR1 MNHNS and CDR2 SASEGT. CDR3 sequence (DNA): TGTGCCAGCACCGTCGGACTAGATCCCTACGAGCAGTACTTC. It codes for CASTVGLDPYEQYF.

The chain recombines TRBV7-8 with TRBJ1-2; D remains unclear. Germline V gives CDR1 SGHVS, CDR2 FQNEAQ. V lost 6 bases and J 5 bases, leaving 13 bases between the germline ends. CDR3 size: 13 residues. The CDR3 reads CASSIVQEYGYTF. The CDR3, as DNA: TGTGCCAGCAGTATAGTTCAAGAATATGGCTACACCTTC.

This clone was counted once. The gene calls are TRBV5-1 and TRBJ1-1; 7 bases are shared with TRBD1. CDR1 is SGHRS and CDR2 is YFSETQ in the germline V gene. The CDR3 runs 15 residues. J gave up 5 bases and V 4 bases, and 11 bases lay outside the gene matches. The CDR3 is CASSRGTEWRTEAFF. Here the CDR3 DNA reads TGCGCCAGCAGCCGCGGGACAGAATGGAGGACTGAAGCTTTCTTT.

The chain recombines TRBV6-5 with TRBJ2-3; 12 bases line up with TRBD2. This CDR3 region has 15 residues. The V segment lost 6 bases and the J segment 1 base; nucleotides outside the gene matches: 2. CDR1 and CDR2 from the germline V gene are MNHEY and SVGAGI. This chain's CDR3 is CASRRLAGGTDTQYF. Here the CDR3 DNA reads TGTGCCAGCAGACGACTAGCGGGAGGCACAGATACGCAGTATTTT.

This chain connects TRBV7-2 to TRBJ2-4; D is perhaps TRBD1 or TRBD2 (6 bases each). This CDR3 contains 15 residues. Trimming took off 5 bases at V and 8 bases at J, with 19 bases between the two ends. CDR1 SGHTA and CDR2 FQGNSA come from the germline V gene. The CDR3 DNA follows: TGTGCCAGCAGCCAGCAGGGGCGGGGTGTGGACATTCAGTACTTC. The encoded protein is CASSQQGRGVDIQYF.

The CDR3 loop is CSVEVTYNEQFF. The CDR3, as DNA: TGCAGCGTTGAGGTAACCTACAATGAGCAGTTCTTC. The gene calls are TRBV29-1 and TRBJ2-1, with D uncertain. In germline, CDR1 is SQVTM, CDR2 ANQGSEA. V was trimmed by 3 bases and J by 2 bases, leaving 5 bases between them. The CDR3 extends over 12 amino acids.

The V gene is TRBV5-1, the J gene TRBJ2-7, with D perhaps matching TRBD1 (6 bases). Trimming shortened V by 0 bases and J by 1 base, and 11 bases separated the two germline ends. Looked up from germline, CDR1 is SGHRS and CDR2 is YFSETQ. This CDR3 has 15 residues. CDR3: CASSLVGQGSYEQYF. The CDR3, as DNA: TGCGCCAGCAGCTTGGTGGGTCAGGGGTCCTACGAGCAGTACTTC.

This clone was found once. CDR3 amino acids: CASRPTGVETQYF. In DNA form, the CDR3 reads TGTGCCAGCAGGCCGACTGGGGTTGAGACCCAGTACTTC. The gene calls are TRBV6-5 and TRBJ2-5; D remains unclear. CDR3 length equals 13 residues. Trimming pared 6 bases from V and 5 bases from J, leaving 13 bases between. The germline V gene encodes CDR1 MNHEY and CDR2 SVGAGI.

The chain couples TRBV7-2 to TRBJ2-7; D possibly corresponds to TRBD2 (6 bases). The CDR3 consists of 15 residues. V lost 2 bases to trimming and J lost 7 bases, with 18 bases between them. Germline-derived CDR1 and CDR2 are SGHTA and FQGNSA. This chain's CDR3 is CASSLRLGDFMEQYF. For the CDR3, the DNA is TGTGCCAGCAGCTTAAGACTAGGTGATTTTATGGAGCAGTACTTC.

The CDR3 loop reads CASSSSGGDEKLFF. DNA for the CDR3: TGCGCCAGCAGCTCATCAGGGGGCGATGAAAAACTGTTTTTT. This sequence joins TRBV5-1 and TRBJ1-4, with 8 bases fitting TRBD1. V lost 3 bases and J lost 6; bases outside the gene matches: 4. CDR1 is SGHRS and CDR2 is YFSETQ in the germline V gene. The CDR3 totals 14 residues.

This sequence joins TRBV7-2 and TRBJ2-6; D is perhaps TRBD1 (5 bases). Germline V gene lookup returns CDR1 SGHTA and CDR2 FQGNSA. V was trimmed by 2 bases and J by 0 bases, leaving 17 bases between them. The CDR3 contains 19 residues. DNA for the CDR3: TGTGCCAGCAGCTTATCGGCCCAGGGTGTCTTCTCTGGGGCCAACGTCCTGACTTTC. Its protein product is CASSLSAQGVFSGANVLTF.

V usage is TRBV19 and J usage is TRBJ1-1; 8 bases line up with TRBD1. Germline lookup yields CDR1 LNHDA and CDR2 SQIVND (reference sequence). The CDR3 length is 16 residues. The trim removed 5 bases at V and 3 bases at J, leaving 11 bases unmatched. The CDR3 DNA reads TGTGCCAGTAGTCAGCACAGGGGGTATTCAGACACTGAAGCTTTCTTT. The encoded protein is CASSQHRGYSDTEAFF.

The V and J genes are TRBV19 and TRBJ2-1; D may be TRBD2 (6 bases). Germline-derived CDR1 and CDR2 are LNHDA and SQIVND (reference sequence). The CDR3 is 14 residues long. With 4 bases removed from V and 3 bases from J, the gap between germline ends came to 10 bases. The CDR3 region is CASSRDLYYNEQFF. Written as DNA, the CDR3 is TGTGCCAGTAGTAGGGACTTGTACTACAATGAGCAGTTCTTC.

This clone was observed a single time. V usage is TRBV6-5 and J usage is TRBJ1-2, with unresolved D. CDR1 MNHEY and CDR2 SVGAGI come from the germline V gene. The V end was cut by 0 bases, the J end by 3 bases, with 14 bases between. The CDR3 is made up of 16 amino acids. The CDR3 bases are TGTGCCAGCAGTTACTCGATTATAGGGCAGTACTATGGCTACACCTTC. Translating gives CASSYSIIGQYYGYTF.

The chain recombines TRBV6-5 with TRBJ1-3; weak D call: TRBD1 (5 bases). Germline loops: CDR1 MNHEY, CDR2 SVGAGI. The V end was cut by 6 bases, the J end by 0 bases, with 9 bases between. This CDR3 spans 14 amino acids. The CDR3 region is CASRRQSSGNTIYF. CDR3 coding DNA: TGTGCCAGCAGAAGACAGAGCTCTGGAAACACCATATATTTT.

V and J are TRBV5-1 and TRBJ2-3; 9 nucleotides match TRBD2. Germline-derived CDR1 and CDR2 are SGHRS and YFSETQ. This CDR3 is 16 amino acids long. V shed 1 base, J shed 3 bases, and the junction held 6 bases outside the gene matches. The CDR3 loop is CASSLSGLALTDTQYF. The DNA for the CDR3 is TGCGCCAGCAGCTTGTCAGGACTAGCGTTAACAGATACGCAGTATTTT.

DNA for the CDR3: TGTGCCAGTAGTATTTCGGCAGAACCCCACGAGCAGTACTTC. Translated: CASSISAEPHEQYF. The gene calls are TRBV19 and TRBJ2-7; D call uncertain. Between the trimmed V and J ends, which lost 3 bases and 5 bases, there was a span of 14 bases. Germline V gene sequence: CDR1 LNHDA, CDR2 SQIVND (reference sequence). This CDR3 is built from 14 residues. The variable domain in full, with the rest retrieved from reference TRBV19 and TRBJ2-7, is DGGITQSPKYLFRKEGQNVTLSCEQNLNHDAMYWYRQDPGQGLRLIYYSQIVNDFQKGDIAEGYSVSREKKESFPLTVTSAQKNPTAFYLCASSISAEPHEQYFGPGTRLTVT.

The rearrangement links TRBV14 to TRBJ2-5, with D unclear. The V gene lost 6 bases and the J gene lost 12 bases, with 20 bases spanning the gap. CDR1 is SGHDN and CDR2 is FVKESK in the germline V gene. This CDR3 comprises 13 residues. The CDR3 is CASSPRTASLEYF. Written as DNA, the CDR3 is TGTGCCAGCAGTCCCCGGACGGCCTCCCTCGAGTACTTC.

This clone showed up just once. This chain links TRBV2 with TRBJ1-3, with D uncertain. Germline loops: CDR1 SNHLY, CDR2 FYNNEI. The CDR3 has 13 residues. Trimming cost V 6 bases and J 2 bases, with 8 bases left between them. The CDR3 bases are TGTGCCAGCAGGGAGTCCCCTGGAAACACCATATATTTT. It encodes CASRESPGNTIYF.

CDR3: CASSDQGRFNQPQHF. CDR3 bases: TGTGCCAGCAGTGATCAGGGCCGCTTCAATCAGCCCCAGCATTTT. The genes are TRBV2 and TRBJ1-5; D possibly corresponds to TRBD1 (5 bases). The CDR3 covers 15 residues. With 3 bases removed from V and 3 bases from J, the gap between germline ends came to 12 bases. Per germline, CDR1 SNHLY and CDR2 FYNNEI.

The rearrangement joins TRBV6-6 to TRBJ1-1; D is perhaps TRBD1 (5 bases). The V end lost 6 bases, the J end lost 6 bases, and 11 bases lay between the germline ends. The CDR3 is 12 amino acids. CDR1 and CDR2 from the germline V gene are MNHNY and SVGAGI (reference sequence). CDR3 loop: CASSRRQSEAFF. As DNA, the CDR3 is TGTGCCAGCAGCCGCCGACAGTCTGAAGCTTTCTTT.